The 3 T cell receptor beta chains presented below share a single source sample, sequenced in a study of T cell responses to AZD1222 COVID-19 vaccine. Measured with immunoSEQ multiplex PCR; TCRdb has only the in-frame clones, and not every one. The repertoire has approximately 90,000 clones, roughly 89% of them found once; the top ten carry around 3.5%. Sequencing used peripheral blood, obtained on day 0 of AZD1222 vaccination. The receptors derive from an adult in good health.

The chain uses TRBV18 and TRBJ1-1; D is unresolved. The CDR3 spans 17 residues. Trimming removed 4 bases from V and 0 bases from J, with 18 bases in between. Germline values: CDR1 KGHSH, CDR2 LQKENI. CDR3 sequence reads: CASSRNQLTTMNTEAFF. DNA for the CDR3: TGTGCCAGCTCACGGAACCAACTAACTACTATGAACACTGAAGCTTTCTTT.

The V and J genes are TRBV19 and TRBJ2-1, with 9 bases aligning to TRBD2. The ends lost 7 bases at V and 0 bases at J; junction bases unmatched: 22. CDR3 length equals 21 residues. Germline CDR1 is LNHDA and CDR2 is SQIVND (reference sequence). The CDR3 DNA sequence: TGTGCCAGTACCCTACACTATGGCGGGGGGGCCACACGGAGCTCCTACAATGAGCAGTTCTTC. As protein: CASTLHYGGGATRSSYNEQFF.

V is TRBV28 and J is TRBJ1-2; the D is unclear. This CDR3 has 13 residues. Germline CDR1 reads MDHEN; CDR2 reads SYDVKM. With 4 bases removed from V and 7 bases from J, the gap between germline ends came to 13 bases. DNA for the CDR3: TGTGCCAGCAGTTCCCGACGGGATCCTGGCTACACCTTC. It is translated as CASSSRRDPGYTF.